One and the same sample provided the 15 T cell receptor beta chains below, sequenced in a study of shared clonotypes between healthy human individuals. Clones were read by immunoSEQ multiplex PCR, and TCRdb kept only the in-frame ones, dropping some. This table holds approximately 2.5 million clones, just over 90% found once. Sequencing was carried out using naive CD4+ T cells sorted from blood. This sample's subset: CD45RA+ positively selected. The origin of the receptors is a man younger than 30 in good health.

The V call is TRBV29-1, the J call TRBJ2-5; perhaps TRBD2 as D (6 bases). The CDR3 is made up of 12 amino acids. The germline V gene encodes CDR1 SQVTM and CDR2 ANQGSEA. CDR3 sequence: CTITEGAGEQYF. The CDR3 coding sequence is TGCACCATAACGGAAGGAGCGGGTGAGCAGTACTTC.

The chain links TRBV7-9 to TRBJ2-2, with a weak D call TRBD2 (6 bases). This CDR3 is built from 15 residues. Germline-derived CDR1 and CDR2 are SEHNR and FQNEAQ (reference sequence). V was pared by 5 bases and J by 5 bases, with 15 bases between. The CDR3: CASSKGRTGTGELFF. The CDR3 DNA reads as TGTGCCAGCAGCAAGGGGAGGACTGGGACCGGGGAGCTGTTTTTT.

The V gene is TRBV2, the J gene TRBJ2-7; D possibly corresponds to TRBD1 (6 bases). Germline V lookup: CDR1 SNHLY, CDR2 FYNNEI. V was clipped by 7 bases and J by 6 bases, with 10 bases between them. CDR3 length: 11 amino acids. The CDR3 coding sequence is TGTGCCAGCACAACAGGGTCCGAGCAGTACTTC. It translates to CASTTGSEQYF.

The chain employs TRBV27 and TRBJ1-1; 7 bases align to TRBD1. CDR3 length: 14 residues. The germline V gene has CDR1 MNHEY and CDR2 SMNVEV (reference sequence). J lost 4 bases, V lost 6 bases, and 8 bases had no gene match. This chain's CDR3 is CASRQPTGATEAFF. In DNA form, the CDR3 reads TGTGCCAGCAGGCAACCTACAGGGGCCACTGAAGCTTTCTTT.

The chain carries TRBV6-1 and TRBJ2-7, with TRBD2 matching 10 bases. The CDR3 length is 15 residues. Trimming at V came to 1 base and at J to 11 bases, leaving 11 bases not matched to a gene. Germline V gene data show CDR1 as MNHNS and CDR2 as SASEGT. The CDR3: CASSEGAGGLPREYF. CDR3 DNA sequence: TGTGCCAGCAGTGAAGGAGCGGGAGGGTTACCTAGGGAGTACTTC.

V gene TRBV4-1 combines with J gene TRBJ2-5; D unresolved. The CDR3 runs 16 residues. Looked up from germline, CDR1 is MGHRA and CDR2 is YSYEKL. V lost 5 bases and J lost 1, with 17 bases in between. Written as DNA, the CDR3 is TGCGCCAGCAGCAGTCCGACCACGATAAGCCAAGAGACCCAGTACTTC. This encodes CASSSPTTISQETQYF.

The V gene is TRBV18, the J gene TRBJ2-2, with D uncertain. The V gene lost 1 base and the J gene lost 4 bases, with 7 bases spanning the gap. This CDR3 has 14 residues. Germline V CDR1 and CDR2: KGHSH, LQKENI. Here the CDR3 DNA reads TGTGCCAGCTCACCACTTATATCCACCGGGGAGCTGTTTTTT. Translating gives CASSPLISTGELFF.

The chain employs TRBV6-1 and TRBJ1-6; unclear D gene. Between the trimmed V and J ends, which lost 3 bases and 0 bases, there was a span of 9 bases. Germline values: CDR1 MNHNS, CDR2 SASEGT. The CDR3 consists of 16 residues. The chain's CDR3 is CASSDGFSSYNSPLHF. The CDR3 DNA reads TGTGCCAGCAGTGACGGCTTCAGCTCCTATAATTCACCCCTCCACTTT.

The V and J genes are TRBV11-3 and TRBJ1-4, with D possibly TRBD1 on 6 matching bases. The CDR3 is made up of 17 amino acids. Trimming cost V 6 bases and J 8 bases, with 25 bases left between them. Germline CDR1 and CDR2: SGHNT and YENEEA. The chain's CDR3 is CASSHSRQDEGKEKLFF. CDR3 nucleotides: TGTGCCAGCAGTCACTCGCGACAGGACGAGGGAAAAGAAAAACTGTTTTTT.

Of note for this clone: Other DNA sequences within the sample encode an identical CDR3. The CDR3 DNA sequence: TGTGCCAGCACAGGCCTGAATGAGCAGTTCTTC. Amino acids: CASTGLNEQFF. V and J are TRBV2 and TRBJ2-1; D gene ambiguous. Trimming took off 7 bases at V and 7 bases at J, with 8 bases between the two ends. Germline V gene data show CDR1 as SNHLY and CDR2 as FYNNEI. The CDR3 spans 11 residues.

The rearrangement links TRBV15 to TRBJ2-2; no firm D call. The V gene lost 9 bases and the J gene lost 1 base, with 6 bases spanning the gap. Looked up from germline, CDR1 is LNHNV and CDR2 is YYDKDF (reference sequence). CDR3 size: 12 residues. The DNA for the CDR3 is TGTGCCACACGGCAGAACACCGGGGAGCTGTTTTTT. Protein sequence: CATRQNTGELFF.

The gene calls are TRBV15 and TRBJ1-6, with a weak D call TRBD1 (5 bases). Trimming took 3 bases from V and 10 from J, leaving 13 bases between them. CDR3 length: 14 residues. Germline loops: CDR1 LNHNV, CDR2 YYDKDF (reference sequence). CDR3 loop: CATSRPTVYSPLHF. CDR3 sequence (DNA): TGTGCCACCAGCAGGCCGACAGTTTACTCACCCCTCCACTTT.

The rearrangement links TRBV14 to TRBJ2-3, with D perhaps TRBD2 (6 bases). Trimming pared 1 base from V and 2 bases from J, leaving 13 bases between. Germline CDR1 is SGHDN and CDR2 is FVKESK. This CDR3 contains 16 residues. The CDR3 reads CASSQVTPGDTDTQYF. CDR3 DNA sequence: TGTGCCAGCAGCCAAGTAACTCCGGGAGACACAGATACGCAGTATTTT.

This chain connects TRBV5-6 to TRBJ1-1; D is unclear. V was pared by 1 base and J by 6 bases, with 13 bases between. CDR1 is SGHDT, CDR2 YYEEEE, per germline. CDR3 size: 14 residues. In DNA, the CDR3 is TGTGCCAGCAGCTTGATGCGGAGTGGGGCTGAAGCTTTCTTT. It encodes CASSLMRSGAEAFF.

The V and J genes are TRBV21-1 and TRBJ2-2; the table names TRBD1, a call not compared with the DNA. TRBV21-1 is termed a pseudogene. There are 19 residues in the CDR3. The chain's CDR3 is CASSSRQGANPNNTGELFF. CDR3 bases: TGTGCCAGCAGCAGCCGACAGGGGGCCAACCCGAACAACACCGGGGAGCTGTTTTTT.